This is a list of T cell receptor beta chains from one sample in a study of OX40 agonist ivuxolimab in advanced cancers. Assay: immunoSEQ multiplex PCR; the TCRdb copy retains only in-frame clones and omits some. In the table there are over 75,000 clones, about 92% of which are singletons. The sample consisted of CD4+ or CD8+ T cells sorted from blood, taken in a trial of the OX40 agonist ivuxolimab. Receptors originate from an adult with an advanced solid tumor such as melanoma, head and neck, liver or kidney cancer. Both conserved end residues are part of each CDR3. The D gene is left open where the match is weak. The size field is filled for only some rows; it gives once, few, many or a size class.

v_gene	d_gene	abundance	j_gene	CDR3aa	CDR3nt
TRBV30	NA	NA	TRBJ1-3	CAWSETVQYSGNTIYF	TGTGCCTGGAGTGAGACAGTCCAATACTCTGGAAACACCATATATTTT
TRBV30	NA	NA	TRBJ2-2	CAWSVLYGEGGELFF	TGTGCCTGGAGTGTATTATATGGGGAAGGCGGGGAGCTGTTTTTT
TRBV7-3	TRBD2	NA	TRBJ2-5	CASSLGGEKEETQYF	TGTGCCAGCAGCTTAGGGGGGGAGAAAGAAGAGACCCAGTACTTC
TRBV19	TRBD1	NA	TRBJ2-5	CASSINRGETQYF	TGTGCCAGTAGTATTAACAGGGGAGAGACCCAGTACTTC
TRBV30	NA	NA	TRBJ2-3	CAWSAPVVDTQYF	TGTGCCTGGAGTGCCCCGGTGGTGGATACGCAGTATTTT
TRBV28	TRBD1	NA	TRBJ1-5	CASKTGASQPQHF	TGTGCCAGCAAAACAGGGGCTAGTCAGCCCCAGCATTTT
TRBV4-2	NA	NA	TRBJ2-5	CASSQVGSRAVQETQYF	TGTGCCAGCAGCCAAGTTGGGAGCCGAGCAGTCCAAGAGACCCAGTACTTC
TRBV7-3	TRBD2	NA	TRBJ2-1	CASSLGTSGFGDEQFF	TGTGCCAGCAGCTTAGGAACTAGCGGGTTCGGAGATGAGCAGTTCTTC
TRBV2	NA	NA	TRBJ2-7	CASSEDESGAYEQYF	TGTGCCAGCAGTGAAGATGAGTCGGGAGCGTACGAGCAGTACTTC
TRBV7-6	NA	few	TRBJ1-3	CASSLGPRGRLLGNTIYF	TGTGCCAGCAGCTTAGGTCCGCGGGGGCGGTTACTGGGAAACACCATATATTTT
TRBV6-1	NA	NA	TRBJ1-3	CASSEGGLNGNTIYF	TGTGCCAGCAGTGAAGGGGGCTTAAATGGAAACACCATATATTTT
TRBV7-8	NA	NA	TRBJ2-7	CASSLETIRVYEQYF	TGTGCCAGCAGCCTAGAGACGATCAGGGTCTACGAGCAGTACTTC
TRBV19	TRBD2	NA	TRBJ2-3	CASSPTSGGSTDTQYF	TGTGCCAGTAGTCCCACTAGCGGGGGGAGCACAGATACGCAGTATTTT
TRBV25-1	NA	NA	TRBJ1-1	CASSEWGPQNTEAFF	TGTGCCAGCAGTGAATGGGGTCCCCAGAACACTGAAGCTTTCTTT
TRBV5-1	TRBD2	NA	TRBJ2-4	CASSLRGGGIENIQYF	TGCGCCAGCTCCCTGAGGGGCGGGGGGATCGAAAACATTCAGTACTTC
TRBV10-2	NA	NA	TRBJ2-7	CASSETDYEQYF	TGCGCCAGCAGTGAGACAGACTACGAGCAGTACTTC
TRBV5-5	TRBD1	NA	TRBJ2-7	CASSQGQVIYEQYF	TGTGCCAGCAGCCAGGGACAGGTGATCTACGAGCAGTACTTC
TRBV9	NA	NA	TRBJ2-1	CASSVAGVGVPGNEQFF	TGTGCCAGCAGCGTAGCGGGTGTGGGGGTCCCAGGGAATGAGCAGTTCTTC
TRBV9	NA	NA	TRBJ1-1	CASSARDGGAFF	TGTGCCAGCAGCGCCCGGGACGGTGGAGCTTTCTTT
TRBV6-1	NA	NA	TRBJ1-1	CASSPRGGDEAFF	TGTGCCAGCAGTCCTAGGGGAGGGGATGAAGCTTTCTTT
TRBV7-3	TRBD1	NA	TRBJ2-2	CASSFVGTGVAGELFF	TGTGCCAGCAGCTTCGTAGGGACAGGGGTCGCCGGGGAGCTGTTTTTT
TRBV19	NA	NA	TRBJ1-3	CASSKTWSSGNTIYF	TGTGCCAGTAGTAAGACATGGTCCTCTGGAAACACCATATATTTT
TRBV5-6	TRBD1	NA	TRBJ1-1	CASSQGTGVGTEAFF	TGTGCCAGCAGCCAAGGGACAGGGGTGGGGACTGAAGCTTTCTTT
TRBV7-9	NA	NA	TRBJ2-3	CASSLGQGTSGDTQYF	TGTGCCAGCAGCTTAGGTCAGGGAACTTCGGGAGATACGCAGTATTTT
TRBV4-2	TRBD2	NA	TRBJ2-3	CASSRRSGSSDTQYF	TGTGCCAGCAGCCGCCGGAGCGGGAGCTCAGATACGCAGTATTTT
TRBV5-1	TRBD1	NA	TRBJ1-6	CASSLDPGQGNSPLHF	TGCGCCAGCAGCTTGGACCCGGGACAGGGTAATTCACCCCTCCACTTT
TRBV7-6	TRBD1	NA	TRBJ2-3	CASSQDRGTDTQYF	TGTGCCAGCAGCCAGGACAGGGGCACAGATACGCAGTATTTT
TRBV27	NA	NA	TRBJ1-2	CASSFRGNYGYTF	TGTGCCAGCAGTTTCCGGGGAAACTATGGCTACACCTTC
TRBV11-2	NA	NA	TRBJ1-4	CASSLRGRANEKLFF	TGTGCCAGCAGCTTAAGGGGCAGGGCTAATGAAAAACTGTTTTTT
TRBV9	NA	NA	TRBJ1-3	CASSVGTGPGTGNTIYF	TGTGCCAGCAGCGTTGGGACGGGCCCTGGCACTGGAAACACCATATATTTT
TRBV21-1	NA	NA	TRBJ2-7	CASSKGYRNYYEQYF	TGTGCCAGCAGCAAAGGGTACAGAAATTACTACGAGCAGTACTTC
TRBV6-8	NA	NA	TRBJ2-7	CASIWYEQYF	TGTGCCAGCATTTGGTACGAGCAGTACTTC
TRBV7-2	NA	once	TRBJ1-4	CASSLNGKLFF	TGTGCCAGCAGCTTAAACGGAAAACTGTTTTTT
TRBV6-5	TRBD1	NA	TRBJ2-4	CASSLHLTGEKNIQYF	TGTGCCAGCAGTTTACATCTTACAGGGGAAAAAAACATTCAGTACTTC
TRBV29-1	TRBD1	NA	TRBJ1-1	CSVYRGGVNTEAFF	TGCAGCGTTTACAGGGGAGGGGTAAACACTGAAGCTTTCTTT
TRBV7-6	NA	NA	TRBJ2-5	CASSLVGETQYF	TGTGCCAGCAGCCTTGTGGGGGAGACCCAGTACTTC
TRBV5-1	NA	once	TRBJ2-7	CASSLSDGEQYF	TGCGCCAGCAGCTTGTCAGATGGCGAGCAGTACTTC
TRBV10-3	TRBD2	NA	TRBJ2-5	CATGTSGRAQETQYF	TGTGCCACCGGGACTAGCGGGAGGGCCCAAGAGACCCAGTACTTC
TRBV18	TRBD1	NA	TRBJ2-1	CASSPGTGRTEQFF	TGTGCCAGCTCACCGGGGACAGGGAGGACTGAGCAGTTCTTC
TRBV25-1	TRBD1	NA	TRBJ2-2	CASSGLDRGLAGELFF	TGTGCCAGCAGTGGATTGGACAGGGGGTTGGCCGGGGAGCTGTTTTTT
TRBV6-1	NA	NA	TRBJ1-2	CASSEILDGLGYGYTF	TGTGCCAGCAGTGAAATCTTAGATGGCCTGGGGTATGGCTACACCTTC